The present T cell receptor beta chain was sequenced within a study of cytomegalovirus exposure and HLA in healthy donors. The PCR used 60 Vbeta and 13 Jbeta primers. The data were produced by immunoSEQ multiplex PCR, yet TCRdb's version contains in-frame clones alone and is incomplete. The top ten clones hold around 2.1% of a sample with 150,000 to 200,000 clones, 80% to 85% of them seen once. Study-wide points: The authors later found TCR association rates varying by HLA locus, with DRB1 most and HLA-C fewest.

A note on this clone: Its target is not known.

Germline lookup yields CDR1 SGHRS and CDR2 YFSETQ. Trimming took 2 bases from V and 6 from J; bases not matched to a gene: 10. The CDR3 sequence is 17 residues long. Sequencing was performed on PBMCs. The receptor was derived from a woman aged 18-29 years in good health and CMV-seropositive. The chain employs TRBV5-1 and TRBJ2-4; 11 bases fit TRBD1. CDR3 in amino acids: CASSFGQTGTGGNIQYF. For the CDR3, the DNA is TGCGCCAGCAGCTTCGGGCAGACCGGGACAGGGGGAAACATTCAGTACTTC.